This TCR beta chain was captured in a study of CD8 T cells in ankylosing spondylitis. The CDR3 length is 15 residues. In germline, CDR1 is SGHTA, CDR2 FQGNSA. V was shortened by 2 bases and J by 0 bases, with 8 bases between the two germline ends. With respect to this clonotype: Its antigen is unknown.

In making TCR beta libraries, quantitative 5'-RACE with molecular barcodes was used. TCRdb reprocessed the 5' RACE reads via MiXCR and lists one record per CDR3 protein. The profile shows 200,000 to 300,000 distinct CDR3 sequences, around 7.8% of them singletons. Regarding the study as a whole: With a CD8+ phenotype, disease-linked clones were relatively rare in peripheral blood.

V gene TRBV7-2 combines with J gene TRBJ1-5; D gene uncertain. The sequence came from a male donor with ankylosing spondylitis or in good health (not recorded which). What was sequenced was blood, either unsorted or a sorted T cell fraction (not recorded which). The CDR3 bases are TGTGCCAGCAGCTTACAGCAGCATAGCAATCAGCCCCAGCATTTT. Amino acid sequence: CASSLQQHSNQPQHF.